The rows below give T cell receptor beta chains drawn from one sample of a study of neurological immune-mediated disorders. TCRdb reprocessed the 5' RACE reads via MiXCR and lists one record per CDR3 protein. The sample carries approximately 66,000 distinct CDR3 sequences, 3% to 4% recorded once. The sequenced material came from PBMCs. The receptors originated from a man aged 35-49 years with multiple sclerosis. Each CDR3 is given with its conserved first and last residue. D genes are given only for firm matches. Clone size is shown for a subset of rows, as once, few, many or a class of expanded clone.

TRBJ2-5 18 TRBV5-1 many TRBD1 TGCGCCAGCACCGACTCCGGGACAGGGTCGATGTACCAAGAGACCCAGTACTTC CASTDSGTGSMYQETQYF
TRBJ1-2 12 TRBV12-3/TRBV12-4 many NA TGTGCCAGCAGTCCCGAGGGGTATGGCTACACCTTC CASSPEGYGYTF
TRBJ2-3 17 TRBV7-2 many TRBD2 TGTGCCAGCAGCTTAACATCTGGGACTAGCGGGTGGTCCCCGCAGTATTTT CASSLTSGTSGWSPQYF
TRBJ2-1 15 TRBV5-1 many TRBD2 TGCGCCAGCAGCCAAATAGCGGGAGGAAGCAATGAGCAGTTCTTC CASSQIAGGSNEQFF
TRBJ2-7 13 TRBV10-3 many NA TGTGCCATCAGTGAACGGGATAACTACGAGCAGTACTTC CAISERDNYEQYF
TRBJ2-5 15 TRBV4-2 many TRBD2 TGTGCCAGCAGCCAAGCTAGCGGGAGGGGAGAGACCCAGTACTTC CASSQASGRGETQYF
TRBJ2-2 14 TRBV4-2 many NA TGTGCCAGCAGCCAGCTACAGGGCACCGGGGAGCTGTTTTTT CASSQLQGTGELFF
TRBJ1-5 15 TRBV6-5 many NA TGTGCCAGCAGTTACTCGAGTACGGGGGATTTGGCCCAGCATTTT CASSYSSTGDLAQHF
TRBJ1-2 10 TRBV7-2 many NA TGTGCCAGCAGCTTCTATGGCTACACCTTC CASSFYGYTF
TRBJ1-1 15 TRBV4-1 many NA TGCGCCAGCAGCCAAGATAAAACCTACAACACTGAAGCTTTCTTT CASSQDKTYNTEAFF
TRBJ2-7 14 TRBV6-5 NA NA TGTGCCAGCAAACCTAAGGCTTCCTCCTACGAGCAGTACTTC CASKPKASSYEQYF
TRBJ1-4 11 TRBV5-1 many TRBD1 TGCGCCAGTTCAGGGGGTGAAAAACTGTTTTTT CASSGGEKLFF
TRBJ2-5 12 TRBV6-6 many TRBD2 TGTGCCAGCAACCCGGGGGGAGAGACCCAGTACTTC CASNPGGETQYF
TRBJ1-1 14 TRBV20-1 many NA TGCAGTGCTAGAGATGGAGGGGCTGTCACTGAAGCTTTCTTT CSARDGGAVTEAFF
TRBJ2-1 14 TRBV5-1 many TRBD1 TGCGCCAGCAGCACCGGGACAGGGGGCAATGAGCAGTTCTTC CASSTGTGGNEQFF
TRBJ2-1 13 TRBV12-5 many TRBD2 TGTGCTAGTGGCCTAGCGGGGTACAATGAGCAGTTCTTC CASGLAGYNEQFF
TRBJ1-6 17 TRBV5-5 many NA TGTGCCAGCAGCTTGCAGGGCGGAAAGTACTATAATTCACCCCTCCACTTT CASSLQGGKYYNSPLHF
TRBJ2-7 13 TRBV9 many NA TGTGCCAGCAGCGTTTCAGGGGACTACGAGCAGTACTTC CASSVSGDYEQYF
TRBJ1-3 14 TRBV7-9 many NA TGTGCCAGCAGCTTAGGCGGTTCCGGAAACACCATATATTTT CASSLGGSGNTIYF
TRBJ1-2 15 TRBV9 many TRBD1 TGTGCCAGCAGCGCCAGAACCGGGACAGGGGATGGCTACACCTTC CASSARTGTGDGYTF
TRBJ2-3 20 TRBV14 many TRBD2 TGTGCCAGCAGCCAAGACGGACTAGCGGGAGCACCCAGACTCACAGATACGCAGTATTTT CASSQDGLAGAPRLTDTQYF
TRBJ2-2 14 TRBV6-5 many NA TGTGCCAGCAATATGGGACTTAGCGCCGGGGAGCTGTTTTTT CASNMGLSAGELFF